This TCR beta chain was recorded in a study of beta chain features in type 1 diabetes (dated by TCRdb to 2016 to 2018). With respect to the entire study: No differences in mean age, gender distribution, total cell number or subset yield were found between patients and healthy donors. A total of just under 110,000,000 sorted cells were examined across all samples, and RNA yield correlated strongly with the number of cells per subset. In the study, recently diagnosed type 1 diabetes patients and matched healthy donors were compared on the TCRB repertoires of their sorted circulating CD4+ T cell subsets. Regulatory and stem cell-like memory subsets were isolated from only 8 patients and roughly 8 healthy donors, whereas naive and central memory subsets came from all 30 or so donors. Paper-wide results and their limitations: Because cDNA was sequenced instead of genomic DNA, activated cells with high expression could be over-represented, although the groups did not differ in activation or CD3 levels. The naive, central memory and regulatory TCRB repertoires appeared to resemble one another more closely among patients than among healthy donors. Fewer insertions and more nucleotide deletions at VDJ recombination sites were observed in patients with type 1 diabetes, implying thymic rearrangement abnormalities. Only small numbers of individuals were included in the HLA sub-analyses, which left unresolved whether HLA type had any influence on TCRB rearrangement. PCR might favor shorter templates, but patient and control samples were amplified and corrected together, so any skew would affect both groups equally. In all four CD4+ subsets, TCRB CDR3 length was moderately but significantly shorter in type 1 diabetes patients.

In its sample, this clone was seen many times. No cognate antigen has been identified for it. Base qualities are not recorded, but no much larger clone differs from it by a single base. Taken from cysteine to phenylalanine, the CDR3 has 14 residues. Only the CDR3 part of the read is kept: 42 bases, read in frame from the first base. CDR1 is given as LNHDA and CDR2 as SQIVND, both from the germline V gene (reference sequence). Between the V and J ends, shortened by 2 bases and 7 bases respectively, the junction contains 12 bases. The entire isolated RNA was reverse transcribed using the High Capacity cDNA Reverse Transcription Kit, and thus expressed TCRB transcripts were sequenced. Naive, central memory and regulatory T cell samples underwent deep immunoSEQ sequencing, averaging around 4 million total reads per sample. Sorted cells were lysed in RLT buffer, and RNA was extracted using DNase-treated RNeasy Micro or Mini kits according to cell number. Each cell subset was processed on its own to prevent cross-contamination, while patient and healthy donor samples were processed together. TCRB sequences were amplified from cDNA with the immunoSEQ multiplex PCR, producing 87-bp fragments spanning the CDR3 region. Sequencing of the amplicons was done on the Illumina HiSeq platform. The authors processed their data as follows. Synthetic template baselines were used to correct PCR bias computationally, reads within Hamming distance 2 were collapsed, and singletons that could not be merged were discarded. Reads were aligned against IMGT to assign V, D and J genes, CDR3 length and insertions or deletions at six rearrangement sites. Clonotype counts were normalized to sorted cell number within each subset before computing true diversity and Gini coefficients with the tcR R package. Repertoire sharing was quantified using the overlap coefficient calculated on TCRB nucleotide sequences. The clones in this table, taken by TCRdb from immuneACCESS, are in-frame only. Not every clone is retained; where verified, under half of the shortfall comes from an unresolved V gene, and the cause of the rest is unknown. V and J calls and clone size are copied from that table; D and trimming were computed from the DNA. This sample lists about 320,000 clones; around 13% were detected once. The biggest ten clones account for approximately 7% of the sample.

Each donor gave one peripheral blood draw, about 110 mL on average, collected into heparinised tubes. A BD FACSAria II was used to sort naive, central memory, regulatory and stem cell-like memory CD4+ T cells with a panel that included CD45RO, CCR7, CD25, CD127, CD95 and CD27. Purity was above 95% for every sorted population. PBMCs were separated immediately by Lymphoprep density gradient centrifugation and were stained directly, without being cultured. So that batch effects would be minimized, each experiment stained and sorted samples in pairs, pairing one healthy donor with one patient. This sequence uses TRBV19 and TRBJ2-1, with an unclear D gene assignment. This receptor was taken from a man in his thirties or forties in good health. Sequences were obtained from central memory CD4+ T cells from blood. The CDR3 has the sequence CASSISHVGNEQFF. The nucleotides read TGTGCCAGTAGTATATCACACGTAGGGAATGAGCAGTTCTTC.